A selection of T cell receptor beta chains follows, all from one sample in a study of T cells in Graves' hyperthyroidism and ophthalmopathy. TCRdb used MiXCR to reprocess the multiplex PCR reads, holding one entry per CDR3 protein. This table has fewer than 750,000 distinct CDR3 sequences, approximately 15% appearing once. The sequenced sample was blood. The receptors here all came from a woman in her fifties or sixties with Graves' ophthalmopathy. The CDR3 runs from the conserved cysteine through the conserved F or W. The D gene is left open where the match is weak. Expanded clones are given a class, and other clones once, few, many or no size at all.

d_call	v_call	clone_size	j_call	cdr3_nt	cdr3_aa
TRBD1	TRBV29-1	few	TRBJ2-5	TGCAGCGTACTGACAGGGCAGACCCAGTACTTC	CSVLTGQTQYF
TRBD1	TRBV18	many	TRBJ2-7	TGTGCCAGCTCACCAAGACAGGGTTTAAGCGAGCAGTACTTC	CASSPRQGLSEQYF
-	TRBV25-1	-	TRBJ2-1	TGTGCCAGCAGTCAAGACGGTTCCTCGGAGCAGTTCTTC	CASSQDGSSEQFF
-	TRBV6-1	many	TRBJ1-5	TGTGCCAGCAGACGAGACAGTAGCAATCAGCCCCAGCATTTT	CASRRDSSNQPQHF
TRBD2	TRBV12-3/TRBV12-4	-	TRBJ2-1	TGTGCCAGCAGTGCCTCATCCCAACCGGGACTAGCGGGACAGTGGGGGTTCTTC	CASSASSQPGLAGQWGFF
TRBD2	TRBV28	many	TRBJ2-5	TGTGCCAGCAGTTTACCCTCAGGACTAGCGGGAGCAGAGACCCAGTACTTC	CASSLPSGLAGAETQYF
TRBD1	TRBV7-9	-	TRBJ1-2	TGTGCCAGCAGCTTATCAGGGACAGGGGGAGGCTACACCTTC	CASSLSGTGGGYTF
-	TRBV28	-	TRBJ2-2	TGTGCCAGCGGTTTGGGTGAATTCGGGGCCGGGGAGCTGTTTTTT	CASGLGEFGAGELFF
TRBD2	TRBV19	many	TRBJ2-1	TGTGCCAGTAGGATAGCGGGAGGGCCATACAATGAGCAGTTCTTC	CASRIAGGPYNEQFF
-	TRBV28	few	TRBJ1-3	TGTGCCAGCAGTCCTCCGGTAATCTCTGGAAACACCATATATTTT	CASSPPVISGNTIYF
TRBD1	TRBV9	-	TRBJ1-3	TGTGCCAGCAGCGTCACAGGGGGCTCTGACTCTGGAAACACCATATATTTT	CASSVTGGSDSGNTIYF
-	TRBV29-1	-	TRBJ2-3	TGCAGCGCCCGGGACCACGGCCTTGATACGCAGTATTTT	CSARDHGLDTQYF
TRBD2	TRBV11-2	many	TRBJ2-7	TGTGCCAGCAGCCGGGCCCCAGGGGGACTAGCGGGAGTCGAGCAGTACTTC	CASSRAPGGLAGVEQYF
-	TRBV18	many	TRBJ2-7	TGTGCCAGCTCAGTGGGGCAGGGTACCCACGAGCAGTACTTC	CASSVGQGTHEQYF
TRBD2	TRBV20-1	few	TRBJ2-7	TGCAGTGCTAGAGGTTTAGCGGGAGGAGGAGAGCAGTACTTC	CSARGLAGGGEQYF
-	TRBV7-2	many	TRBJ2-7	TGTGCCAGCAGCTTAGTTGCGGATACCTACGAGCAGTACTTC	CASSLVADTYEQYF
TRBD2	TRBV4-1	few	TRBJ2-1	TGCGCCAGCAGCCAAGGACTAGCGGGAGTATCCTACAATGAGCAGTTCTTC	CASSQGLAGVSYNEQFF
-	TRBV4-2	few	TRBJ2-2	TGTGCCAGCAGCCAAGGGGGGACAACGAACACCGGGGAGCTGTTTTTT	CASSQGGTTNTGELFF
-	TRBV29-1	-	TRBJ1-1	TGCAGCGTCCGAGAGCGGTACATGAACACTGAAGCTTTCTTT	CSVRERYMNTEAFF
TRBD2	TRBV20-1	few	TRBJ2-2	TGCAGTGCAGCCGGGACTAGAAACACCGGGGAGCTGTTTTTT	CSAAGTRNTGELFF
-	TRBV10-3	-	TRBJ1-2	TGTGCCATCAGTGAGGGGTACGACGAAGGGAGCTATGGCTACACCTTC	CAISEGYDEGSYGYTF
-	TRBV6-2/TRBV6-3	few	TRBJ2-3	TGTGCCAGCAGTTACTCGAGGGCAGGGTCAGATACGCAGTATTTT	CASSYSRAGSDTQYF
-	TRBV28	many	TRBJ1-5	TGTGCCAGCAGTTTATTGTATCGGCAGGGCGTTGATCAGCCCCAGCATTTT	CASSLLYRQGVDQPQHF
TRBD2	TRBV10-2	-	TRBJ2-4	TGCGCCAGCACTAGCGGAAACATTCAGTACTTC	CASTSGNIQYF
TRBD1	TRBV30	many	TRBJ2-1	TGTGCCTGGAGTAGCAGGGGGCTCGATGAGCAGTTCTTC	CAWSSRGLDEQFF
TRBD1	TRBV6-1	many	TRBJ2-5	TGTGCCAGCAGTTTTCGACAGGGGTTGGAGACCCAGTACTTC	CASSFRQGLETQYF
-	TRBV20-1	many	TRBJ2-2	TGCAGTGCTAGAGATTTCCGGACCGGGGAGCTGTTTTTT	CSARDFRTGELFF
TRBD2	TRBV20-1	many	TRBJ2-1	TGCAGTGCTTGGGCTCGGGGCGGGAGGGATTACAATGAGCAGTTCTTC	CSAWARGGRDYNEQFF
TRBD2	TRBV18	many	TRBJ2-5	TGTGCCAGCTCACCAAAACCATTCGGGGGGGAGACCCAGTACTTC	CASSPKPFGGETQYF
-	TRBV24-1	many	TRBJ2-1	TGTGCCACCAGTGCCGGGACAACCTACAATGAGCAGTTCTTC	CATSAGTTYNEQFF
TRBD2	TRBV11-1	many	TRBJ2-7	TGTGCCAGCAGCTTAGCGGGTAGCGGGAGCCTCCCCTACGAGCAGTACTTC	CASSLAGSGSLPYEQYF
TRBD1	TRBV6-1	few	TRBJ2-1	TGTGCCAGCGTAGCGGACAGGGGGTACAATGAGCAGTTCTTC	CASVADRGYNEQFF
-	TRBV6-4	many	TRBJ1-1	TGTGCCAGCAGTGCGGGGGGGATGCACACTGAAGCTTTCTTT	CASSAGGMHTEAFF
-	TRBV6-1	-	TRBJ2-6	TGTGCCAGCCGCCCTGGGGCCAACGTCCTGACTTTC	CASRPGANVLTF
TRBD1	TRBV13	many	TRBJ2-3	TGTGCCAGCAGCATAGACTGGACAGGGACAGATACGCAGTATTTT	CASSIDWTGTDTQYF
-	TRBV20-1	-	TRBJ1-6	TGCAGTGCTAGAGTTCAGGGTATCAATTCACCCCTCCACTTT	CSARVQGINSPLHF
-	TRBV7-9	many	TRBJ1-1	TGTGCCAGCAGTACAGGGCCCCCTCTTGAAGCTTTCTTT	CASSTGPPLEAFF
-	TRBV5-1	many	TRBJ2-7	TGCGCCAGCAGCTTGGAGAATTTGGTCGAGCAGTACTTC	CASSLENLVEQYF